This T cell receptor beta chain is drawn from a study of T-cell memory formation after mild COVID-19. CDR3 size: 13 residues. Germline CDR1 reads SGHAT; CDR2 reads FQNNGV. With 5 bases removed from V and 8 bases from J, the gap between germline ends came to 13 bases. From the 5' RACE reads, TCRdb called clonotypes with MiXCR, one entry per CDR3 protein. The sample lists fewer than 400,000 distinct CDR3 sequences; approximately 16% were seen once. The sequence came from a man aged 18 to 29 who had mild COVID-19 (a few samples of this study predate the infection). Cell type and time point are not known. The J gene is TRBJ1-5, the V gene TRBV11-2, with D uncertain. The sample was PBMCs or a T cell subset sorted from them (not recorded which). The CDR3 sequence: CASSVGRDEPQHF. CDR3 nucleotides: TGTGCCAGCAGCGTCGGCCGGGATGAGCCCCAGCATTTT. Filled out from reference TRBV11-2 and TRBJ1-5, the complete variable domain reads EAGVAQSPRYKIIEKRQSVAFWCNPISGHATLYWYQQILGQGPKLLIQFQNNGVVDDSQLPKDRFSAERLKGVDSTLKIQPAKLEDSAVYLCASSVGRDEPQHFGDGTRLSIL.